Presented here are 32 T cell receptor beta chains from one specimen sequenced in a study of shared clonotypes between healthy human individuals. The data were produced by immunoSEQ multiplex PCR, yet TCRdb's version contains in-frame clones alone and is incomplete. The sample yields over 2 million clones, roughly 90% seen once. Sequenced: naive CD4+ T cells from PBMCs. The subset: CD45RA+ positively selected. Every receptor here comes from a man between 18 and 35 years old in good health. Some clones in this sample may be carry-over from other donors' samples.

This sequence joins TRBV7-2 and TRBJ2-5, with TRBD2 matching over 7 bases. This CDR3 spans 15 amino acids. The germline gives CDR1 SGHTA, CDR2 FQGNSA. V gave up 1 base and J gave up 4 bases; unmatched junction bases: 6. The CDR3 here is CASSLGAGVGETQYF. CDR3 bases: TGTGCCAGCAGCTTAGGCGCGGGGGTCGGAGAGACCCAGTACTTC.

This chain joins TRBV7-9 and TRBJ1-2, with D unresolved. Germline V CDR1 and CDR2: SEHNR, FQNEAQ (reference sequence). There are 12 residues in the CDR3. V was cut by 1 base and J by 8 bases, with 8 bases left in between. The CDR3 here is CASSLGEDGYTF. The CDR3 DNA is TGTGCCAGCAGCTTAGGAGAGGACGGCTACACCTTC.

This chain links TRBV11-3 with TRBJ2-3; no firm D call. V dropped 1 base and J dropped 2 bases, with 7 bases sitting between them. Germline V gene sequence: CDR1 SGHNT, CDR2 YENEEA. The CDR3 spans 14 residues. CDR3 in amino acids: CASSLVGTTDTQYF. The CDR3 region has the DNA TGTGCCAGCAGCTTAGTCGGCACCACAGATACGCAGTATTTT.

This sequence joins TRBV6-5 and TRBJ2-1, with 7 bases identical to TRBD1. This CDR3 contains 15 residues. CDR1 MNHEY and CDR2 SVGAGI come from the germline V gene. V shed 5 bases and J 3 bases; nucleotides not matched to a gene: 7. The CDR3 loop reads CASSRDSYLYNEQFF. The CDR3 DNA follows: TGTGCCAGCAGTAGGGACAGCTACCTCTACAATGAGCAGTTCTTC.

This clone was seen just once. The chain uses TRBV7-2 and TRBJ2-5; 13 bases line up with TRBD2. Germline CDR1 SGHTA, CDR2 FQGNSA. The V and J ends lost 5 bases and 5 bases, in that order; junction bases with no gene match: 8. The CDR3 has 16 residues. CDR3 amino acids: CASSTRLAGGRETQYF. CDR3 DNA: TGTGCCAGCAGCACCAGACTAGCGGGAGGTAGGGAGACCCAGTACTTC.

The chain uses TRBV14 and TRBJ2-2; TRBD2 might be the D (6 bases). With 6 bases removed from V and 5 bases from J, the gap between germline ends came to 13 bases. The CDR3 contains 14 residues. Germline CDR1 is SGHDN and CDR2 is FVKESK. The DNA of the CDR3 is TGTGCCAGCAGTCCTATTGCGGGGACCGGGGAGCTGTTTTTT. It encodes CASSPIAGTGELFF.

The chain links TRBV28 to TRBJ1-5; 10 bases line up with TRBD1. The V and J ends lost 7 bases and 6 bases, in that order; junction bases with no gene match: 18. This CDR3 spans 18 amino acids. CDR1 is MDHEN and CDR2 is SYDVKM in the germline V gene. CDR3 sequence (DNA): TGTGCCAGCATTCCCGCCGCGGTGGGACAGGGGTTTGTTCAGCCCCAGCATTTT. Translated: CASIPAAVGQGFVQPQHF.

The chain couples TRBV11-2 to TRBJ2-2, with TRBD2 matching over 12 bases. V lost 5 bases, J lost 2 bases, and 9 bases stayed unmatched. Germline V gene data show CDR1 as SGHAT and CDR2 as FQNNGV. This CDR3 comprises 18 residues. CDR3 coding DNA: TGTGCCAGCAGCCGAGCCCGACTAGCGGGAGCTAACACCGGGGAGCTGTTTTTT. It is translated as CASSRARLAGANTGELFF.

The CDR3 nucleotides read TGCAGTGCTATCCTTACAGATACGCAGTATTTT. Amino acid sequence: CSAILTDTQYF. The J gene is TRBJ2-3, the V gene TRBV20-1, with no clear D. The CDR3 runs to 11 residues. From germline, CDR1 is DFQATT and CDR2 SNEGSKA (reference sequence). V was trimmed by 4 bases and J by 3 bases, leaving 5 bases between them.

The V gene is TRBV18, the J gene TRBJ1-4; possibly TRBD1 for D (5 bases). Trimming shortened V by 2 bases and J by 0 bases, and 7 bases separated the two germline ends. Per germline, CDR1 KGHSH and CDR2 LQKENI. CDR3 length equals 15 residues. In nucleotides, the CDR3 is TGTGCCAGCTCACCAAGCAGGGCAACTAATGAAAAACTGTTTTTT. Amino acids: CASSPSRATNEKLFF.

The rearrangement uses TRBV6-1 and TRBJ1-1; D not resolved. Trimming removed 5 bases at V and 0 bases at J, with 10 bases between. Germline CDR1 reads MNHNS; CDR2 reads SASEGT. The CDR3 runs 14 residues. CDR3 coding DNA: TGTGCCAGCAGTTTAGCGGGTCTGAACACTGAAGCTTTCTTT. Protein product: CASSLAGLNTEAFF.

The chain is built from TRBV2 and TRBJ2-5, with D possibly TRBD2 on 5 matching bases. The CDR3 spans 16 residues. CDR1 SNHLY and CDR2 FYNNEI come from the germline V gene. The V end lost 0 bases, the J end lost 2 bases, and 13 bases lay between the germline ends. The CDR3 is CASSEALGVQQETQYF. The CDR3 nucleotides are TGTGCCAGCAGTGAAGCGCTCGGGGTCCAACAAGAGACCCAGTACTTC.

The J gene is TRBJ2-7, the V gene TRBV4-3; 13 nucleotides align to TRBD2. Germline assignment: CDR1 LGHNA and CDR2 YSLEER. The CDR3 has 17 residues. The trim removed 1 base at V and 4 bases at J, leaving 7 bases unmatched. Written as DNA, the CDR3 is TGCGCCAGCAGCCAAGGGACTAGCGGGAGCGGTGGGTACGAGCAGTACTTC. This gives the protein CASSQGTSGSGGYEQYF.

The V and J genes are TRBV2 and TRBJ1-2; 7 bases match TRBD1. V was clipped by 10 bases and J by 5 bases; unmatched bases: 13. The CDR3 spans 14 residues. Per the germline V gene, CDR1 is SNHLY and CDR2 is FYNNEI. As DNA, the CDR3 is TGTGCCACCCTGGAGGAGGGGGCAAGGTATGGCTACACCTTC. Encoded protein: CATLEEGARYGYTF.

The gene calls are TRBV7-9 and TRBJ1-3, with D unclear. Germline lookup yields CDR1 SEHNR and CDR2 FQNEAQ (reference sequence). The V end lost 2 bases, the J end lost 0 bases, and 8 bases lay between the germline ends. This CDR3 region has 15 residues. DNA of the CDR3: TGTGCCAGCAGCTTAAATGGGAACTCTGGAAACACCATATATTTT. Its translation: CASSLNGNSGNTIYF.

DNA of the CDR3: TGTGCCAGCAGCGCTTATTTGGGGACCCAAGAGACCCAGTACTTC. Translated, it gives CASSAYLGTQETQYF. This chain connects TRBV9 to TRBJ2-5; D might be TRBD1 or TRBD2, each matching 5 bases. There are 15 residues in the CDR3. The germline gives CDR1 SGDLS, CDR2 YYNGEE. V dropped 3 bases and J dropped 1 base, with 13 bases sitting between them.

V gene TRBV2 combines with J gene TRBJ2-1, with 12 bases fitting TRBD2. The CDR3 has 15 residues. With 6 bases clipped from V and 3 bases from J, the junction kept 3 bases outside the gene matches. The germline V gene has CDR1 SNHLY and CDR2 FYNNEI. This CDR3 reads CASRLAGGFYNEQFF. In DNA, the CDR3 is TGTGCCAGCAGACTAGCGGGAGGATTCTACAATGAGCAGTTCTTC.

V is TRBV18 and J is TRBJ1-1; no clear D. Germline CDR1 reads KGHSH; CDR2 reads LQKENI. The CDR3 contains 11 residues. V lost 4 bases to trimming and J lost 11 bases, with 11 bases between them. CDR3 protein: CASSLSGGAFF. Here the CDR3 DNA reads TGTGCCAGCTCACTATCGGGTGGGGCTTTCTTT.

The chain carries TRBV9 and TRBJ2-1; 11 nucleotides line up with TRBD2. CDR1 is SGDLS and CDR2 is YYNGEE in the germline V gene. V shed 4 bases, J shed 5 bases, and the junction held 5 bases outside the gene matches. This CDR3 comprises 15 residues. CDR3 DNA sequence: TGTGCCAGCAGCCGGACTAGCGGGTCTCACAATGAGCAGTTCTTC. Translation gives CASSRTSGSHNEQFF.

The gene calls are TRBV12-5 and TRBJ2-5, with D perhaps being TRBD1 or TRBD2 (5 bases each). Germline V gene lookup returns CDR1 LGHNT and CDR2 FRNRAP. The CDR3 covers 13 residues. V dropped 6 bases and J dropped 7 bases, with 15 bases sitting between them. CDR3 nucleotides: TGTGCTAGTGGCCAGGACGGGGCCCGGACCCAGTACTTC. Encoded protein: CASGQDGARTQYF.

The chain is built from TRBV11-2 and TRBJ2-7, with D perhaps TRBD2 (5 bases). This CDR3 region has 14 residues. Germline V gene data show CDR1 as SGHAT and CDR2 as FQNNGV. Trimming left V 5 bases short and J 3 bases short, with 14 bases between. This chain's CDR3 is CASSPLAGSYEQYF. CDR3 DNA sequence: TGTGCCAGCAGCCCTCTAGCCGGCAGCTACGAGCAGTACTTC.

The genes are TRBV5-1 and TRBJ2-5; TRBD2 matches at 8 bases. Per germline, CDR1 SGHRS and CDR2 YFSETQ. The J segment lost 4 bases and the V segment lost 4 bases, leaving 9 bases of the junction unmatched. The CDR3 extends over 15 amino acids. The CDR3 DNA follows: TGCGCCAGCAGCCCCGGGGGGGGCAGAGGAGAGACCCAGTACTTC. Translation gives CASSPGGGRGETQYF. Combining the CDR3 with reference TRBV5-1 and TRBJ2-5 gives the whole variable domain KAGVTQTPRYLIKTRGQQVTLSCSPISGHRSVSWYQQTPGQGLQFLFEYFSETQRNKGNFPGRFSGRQFSNSRSEMNVSTLELGDSALYLCASSPGGGRGETQYFGPGTRLLVL.

This clone has just one count. The rearrangement joins TRBV19 to TRBJ2-4; D not certain. V gave up 0 bases and J gave up 4 bases, with 7 bases separating them. Germline CDR1 LNHDA, CDR2 SQIVND (reference sequence). The CDR3 runs 14 residues. CDR3 region: CASSIEAAKNIQYF. The CDR3 DNA reads TGTGCCAGTAGTATAGAGGCAGCTAAAAACATTCAGTACTTC.

In this sample, this clone turned up once. The rearrangement joins TRBV19 to TRBJ2-2; D remains unclear. Trimming cost V 1 base and J 0 bases, with 6 bases left between them. CDR3 length: 15 amino acids. The germline V gene encodes CDR1 LNHDA and CDR2 SQIVND (reference sequence). The CDR3 coding sequence is TGTGCCAGTAGTATAGCAAGACCGAACACCGGGGAGCTGTTTTTT. It encodes CASSIARPNTGELFF.

V gene TRBV5-1 combines with J gene TRBJ2-7; either TRBD1 or TRBD2 may supply D (5 bases each). The germline gives CDR1 SGHRS, CDR2 YFSETQ. V lost 3 bases and J 3 bases, leaving 13 bases between the germline ends. The CDR3 loop spans 14 amino acids. CDR3 residues: CASSSGTQGYEQYF. The DNA of the CDR3 is TGCGCCAGCAGCTCGGGGACGCAGGGCTACGAGCAGTACTTC.

This clone was recorded only once. CDR3 nucleotides: TGTGCCAGCAGCTCTACCGGGGGGCGAAGCACCGGGGAGCTGTTTTTT. Translating gives CASSSTGGRSTGELFF. The chain couples TRBV11-3 to TRBJ2-2; weak D call: TRBD2 (7 bases). The CDR3 is 16 residues long. V was clipped by 4 bases and J by 4 bases, with 16 bases between them. Looked up from germline, CDR1 is SGHNT and CDR2 is YENEEA.

CDR3 protein: CASSTGLAGSYNEQFF. CDR3 in DNA: TGTGCCAGCAGCACTGGACTAGCGGGCTCCTACAATGAGCAGTTCTTC. The J gene is TRBJ2-1, the V gene TRBV7-3, with 11 bases aligning to TRBD2. Per germline, CDR1 SGHTA and CDR2 FQGTGA. After removal of 5 bases from V and 0 bases from J, the junction contained 3 bases not matched to a gene. The CDR3 spans 16 residues.

J is TRBJ2-1 and V is TRBV4-2; D call uncertain. The CDR3 loop spans 17 amino acids. Per the germline V gene, CDR1 is LGHNA and CDR2 is YNFKEQ. Trimming removed 0 bases from V and 0 bases from J, with 12 bases in between. This CDR3 is CASSQDMRGSSYNEQFF. CDR3 in DNA: TGTGCCAGCAGCCAAGATATGCGAGGAAGCTCCTACAATGAGCAGTTCTTC.

The chain couples TRBV5-1 to TRBJ2-7, with D perhaps matching TRBD2 (5 bases). This CDR3 region has 13 residues. The ends were cut back, 4 bases at V and 3 bases at J, with 11 bases in the middle. The germline V gene has CDR1 SGHRS and CDR2 YFSETQ. CDR3 in amino acids: CASSSGLDYEQYF. The CDR3 nucleotides read TGCGCCAGCAGCAGTGGACTGGACTACGAGCAGTACTTC.

This clone was detected once. This CDR3 is CASSSLGTGGYEQYF. In DNA, the CDR3 is TGTGCCAGCAGTTCCCTCGGGACAGGGGGCTACGAGCAGTACTTC. The chain carries TRBV28 and TRBJ2-7; 11 nucleotides align to TRBD1. Germline-derived CDR1 and CDR2 are MDHEN and SYDVKM. J lost 3 bases, V lost 4 bases, and 5 bases had no gene match. The CDR3 is made up of 15 amino acids. Together with reference TRBV28 and TRBJ2-7, the CDR3 gives the full variable domain: DVKVTQSSRYLVKRTGEKVFLECVQDMDHENMFWYRQDPGLGLRLIYFSYDVKMKEKGDIPEGYSVSREKKERFSLILESASTNQTSMYLCASSSLGTGGYEQYFGPGTRLTVT.

The chain couples TRBV30 to TRBJ2-7, with D possibly matching TRBD1 (6 bases). V lost 5 bases to trimming and J lost 2 bases, with 10 bases between them. This CDR3 spans 12 amino acids. Germline V gene sequence: CDR1 GTSNPN, CDR2 SVGIG (reference sequence). The CDR3, as DNA: TGTGCCTGGGGGGACAATACCTACGAGCAGTACTTC. It codes for CAWGDNTYEQYF.

As DNA, the CDR3 is TGTGCCAGCAGCGTAAGCCTCGAGCCTGGAAACACCATATATTTT. It codes for CASSVSLEPGNTIYF. The rearrangement links TRBV9 to TRBJ1-3; D unclear. This CDR3 has 15 amino acids. Trimming removed 1 base from V and 2 bases from J, with 10 bases in between. Germline lookup yields CDR1 SGDLS and CDR2 YYNGEE.